The rows below give T cell receptor beta chains drawn from one sample of a study of beta chain features in type 1 diabetes. Method: immunoSEQ multiplex PCR; TCRdb's copy keeps in-frame clones and lacks some. Found here are 300,000 to 350,000 clones, 9.3% of them singletons; the top ten hold 0.95% to 1.1%. The sample was central memory CD4+ T cells from blood. These receptors were obtained from a man aged 25-45 years with type 1 diabetes. CDR3s include the opening cysteine and the closing phenylalanine or tryptophan. The D gene is left open where the match is weak. Size is stated for part of the rows, as once, few or many counts, or as a class when the clone is expanded.

>TRBJ2-1|TRBV6-1|.|.
CASSDFKGEQFF
TGTGCCAGCAGTGATTTTAAGGGTGAGCAGTTCTTC
>TRBJ1-1|TRBV18|.|few
CASSATREVSAEAFF
TGTGCCAGCTCAGCCACCAGAGAGGTTAGCGCTGAAGCTTTCTTT
>TRBJ1-2|TRBV5-6|.|many
CASSLREGYTF
TGTGCCAGCAGCTTGCGGGAGGGCTACACCTTC
>TRBJ2-7|TRBV19|TRBD1|.
CASSIQGQFYEQYF
TGTGCCAGTAGTATACAGGGACAGTTCTACGAGCAGTACTTC
>TRBJ2-7|TRBV18|TRBD1|.
CASKTGAALEQYF
TGTGCCAGCAAGACAGGGGCGGCGCTCGAGCAGTACTTC
>TRBJ1-2|TRBV2|TRBD1|.
CASSEVGQGAKYGYTF
TGTGCCAGCAGTGAAGTCGGGCAGGGGGCTAAGTATGGCTACACCTTC
>TRBJ2-7|TRBV27|.|many
CASRQYEQYF
TGTGCCAGCAGGCAGTACGAGCAGTACTTC
>TRBJ2-5|TRBV7-9|.|.
CASSSLETQYF
TGTGCCAGCAGCTCCTTGGAGACCCAGTACTTC
>TRBJ1-2|TRBV29-1|TRBD1|.
CSVGQIGGYTF
TGCAGCGTGGGACAGATCGGGGGCTACACCTTC
>TRBJ2-7|TRBV28|TRBD1|few
CASRAGGPTYEQYF
TGTGCCAGCCGAGCAGGGGGCCCTACCTACGAGCAGTACTTC
>TRBJ1-5|TRBV2|TRBD1|few
CASSEGAGGQPQHF
TGTGCCAGCAGTGAGGGGGCAGGGGGTCAGCCCCAGCATTTT
>TRBJ2-1|TRBV4-3|.|.
CASSQRGGSYNEQFF
TGCGCCAGCAGCCAAAGGGGGGGCTCCTACAATGAGCAGTTCTTC
>TRBJ1-1|TRBV30|TRBD1|.
CAWRRQGYTEAFF
TGTGCCTGGAGAAGACAGGGCTACACTGAAGCTTTCTTT
>TRBJ1-2|TRBV7-2|.|few
CASRLGGSNYGYTF
TGTGCCAGCAGATTAGGTGGCAGTAACTATGGCTACACCTTC
>TRBJ1-1|TRBV6-5|.|few
CASSYSGGRGAFF
TGTGCCAGCAGTTACTCTGGCGGAAGGGGAGCTTTCTTT
>TRBJ2-2|TRBV5-1|.|few
CASSSTKNTGELFF
TGCGCCAGCAGCTCCACAAAGAACACCGGGGAGCTGTTTTTT
>TRBJ2-4|TRBV5-4|.|.
CASSFRGVKDPVQYF
TGTGCCAGCAGCTTCAGGGGGGTGAAGGATCCAGTTCAGTACTTC
>TRBJ2-3|TRBV9|.|.
CASSVGGRGTDTQYF
TGTGCCAGCAGCGTTGGAGGGCGCGGCACAGATACGCAGTATTTT
>TRBJ2-1|TRBV5-1|TRBD1|few
CASSSGQGDLYNEQFF
TGCGCCAGCAGCTCCGGACAGGGAGATTTATACAATGAGCAGTTCTTC
>TRBJ2-2|TRBV19|.|.
CASSIRPDAGELFF
TGTGCCAGTAGTATTCGCCCCGACGCCGGGGAGCTGTTTTTT
>TRBJ2-3|TRBV6-1|TRBD1|.
CASSDLGRGLGTF
TGTGCCAGCAGTGACCTCGGCAGGGGGCTAGGGACCTTT
>TRBJ2-1|TRBV5-4|TRBD1|few
CASSRPGQDPNNEQFF
TGTGCCAGCAGCAGACCGGGACAGGACCCTAACAATGAGCAGTTCTTC
>TRBJ2-5|TRBV4-1|TRBD2|.
CASSQHAAGNQETQYF
TGCGCCAGCAGCCAGCACGCAGCGGGGAACCAAGAGACCCAGTACTTC
>TRBJ2-7|TRBV11-2|.|.
CASAPGPQREQYF
TGTGCCAGCGCCCCGGGACCCCAGCGAGAGCAGTACTTC
>TRBJ1-5|TRBV7-2|.|few
CASSYIGPQPQHF
TGTGCCAGCAGCTATATAGGGCCACAGCCCCAGCATTTT
>TRBJ1-1|TRBV27|TRBD1|.
CASSITGVTNTEAFF
TGTGCCAGCAGTATAACAGGGGTAACGAACACTGAAGCTTTCTTT
>TRBJ1-6|TRBV30|.|many
CAWSVLQGNSPLHF
TGTGCCTGGAGTGTCCTACAGGGTAATTCACCCCTCCACTTT
>TRBJ2-3|TRBV19|TRBD1|few
CASSRQGWTDTQYF
TGTGCCAGTAGCCGACAGGGCTGGACAGATACGCAGTATTTT
>TRBJ2-3|TRBV4-1|TRBD1|.
CASSQDSLLGGLNTDTQYF
TGCGCCAGCAGCCAAGATTCTCTTTTAGGGGGCTTAAATACAGATACGCAGTATTTT
>TRBJ2-7|TRBV4-1|.|many
CASSQGTVLFYEQYF
TGCGCCAGCAGCCAAGGGACAGTCCTCTTCTACGAGCAGTACTTC
>TRBJ1-5|TRBV2|TRBD1|.
CASSERGQRVHPQHF
TGTGCCAGCAGTGAAAGGGGACAGCGGGTACACCCCCAGCATTTT
>TRBJ2-1|TRBV7-2|.|.
CASSPGEKYNEQFF
TGTGCCAGCAGCCCGGGGGAAAAATACAATGAGCAGTTCTTC
>TRBJ1-1|TRBV9|TRBD1|once
CASSPWTGTNTEAFF
TGTGCCAGCAGCCCGTGGACAGGGACGAACACTGAAGCTTTCTTT
>TRBJ1-1|TRBV7-2|.|many
CASSLGATESEAFF
TGTGCCAGCAGCTTAGGGGCGACAGAATCTGAAGCTTTCTTT
>TRBJ1-1|TRBV4-3|.|few
CASSQGPGGRTEAFF
TGCGCCAGCAGCCAAGGTCCCGGAGGGAGGACTGAAGCTTTCTTT
>TRBJ1-1|TRBV6-6|.|.
CASSLAGPNTEAFF
TGTGCCAGCAGTTTGGCCGGGCCGAACACTGAAGCTTTCTTT
>TRBJ2-6|TRBV14|.|few
CASTSGNSGANVLTF
TGTGCCAGCACCTCGGGGAACTCTGGGGCCAACGTCCTGACTTTC
>TRBJ2-7|TRBV18|.|once
CASSAETVWGEQYF
TGTGCCAGCTCAGCCGAGACCGTGTGGGGCGAGCAGTACTTC
>TRBJ1-6|TRBV5-4|.|.
CASSSLKGNRPHSPLHF
TGTGCCAGCAGCTCTCTAAAGGGGAATAGACCGCATTCACCCCTCCACTTT
>TRBJ2-1|TRBV6-6|TRBD2|few
CASIRLAGDNEQFF
TGTGCCAGCATTAGACTAGCGGGGGACAATGAGCAGTTCTTC
>TRBJ2-5|TRBV9|.|.
CASKINDGETQYF
TGTGCCAGCAAGATCAATGATGGAGAGACCCAGTACTTC
>TRBJ2-1|TRBV7-2|.|.
CASSVGRDSYNEQFF
TGTGCCAGCAGCGTAGGACGGGACTCCTACAATGAGCAGTTCTTC
>TRBJ1-2|TRBV4-3|.|.
CASSPAGGDDYGYTF
TGCGCCAGCAGCCCGGCGGGGGGGGACGACTATGGCTACACCTTC
>TRBJ1-5|TRBV19|.|.
CATARANNQPQHF
TGTGCCACCGCCCGGGCCAATAATCAACCCCAGCATTTT
>TRBJ2-2|TRBV30|TRBD1|.
CAWSGTGTGFSGELFF
TGTGCCTGGAGTGGGACCGGGACAGGGTTCTCCGGGGAGCTGTTTTTT
>TRBJ2-3|TRBV12-5|.|.
CASRLGALDTQYF
TGTGCTAGTCGGCTAGGGGCCTTGGATACGCAGTATTTT
>TRBJ2-3|TRBV9|.|.
CASSVVGNTQYF
TGTGCCAGCAGCGTAGTGGGAAATACGCAGTATTTT
>TRBJ2-7|TRBV18|TRBD2|.
CASSPPFGLAGGPFTYEQYF
TGTGCCAGCTCACCACCGTTCGGACTAGCGGGGGGGCCTTTCACCTACGAGCAGTACTTC
>TRBJ2-5|TRBV10-3|.|.
CAISVLRGVGETQYF
TGTGCCATCAGTGTTCTTAGGGGAGTCGGAGAGACCCAGTACTTC
>TRBJ2-1|TRBV19|TRBD1|many
CASSTNRQGAVGNEQFF
TGTGCCAGTAGTACGAACCGACAGGGGGCGGTCGGGAATGAGCAGTTCTTC
>TRBJ2-1|TRBV19|.|many
CASSDRAGRRSNEQFF
TGTGCCAGTAGTGATCGGGCAGGGCGTCGTAGCAATGAGCAGTTCTTC
>TRBJ2-5|TRBV4-3|.|.
CASSRGRGETQYF
TGCGCCAGCAGCCGAGGGAGAGGAGAGACCCAGTACTTC
>TRBJ2-1|TRBV4-3|TRBD2|.
CASSPLAGGSNYNEQFF
TGCGCCAGCAGCCCATTAGCGGGGGGGTCCAACTACAATGAGCAGTTCTTC
>TRBJ2-7|TRBV7-9|.|.
CASSGGRAYEQYF
TGTGCCAGCAGCGGGGGAAGGGCCTACGAGCAGTACTTC